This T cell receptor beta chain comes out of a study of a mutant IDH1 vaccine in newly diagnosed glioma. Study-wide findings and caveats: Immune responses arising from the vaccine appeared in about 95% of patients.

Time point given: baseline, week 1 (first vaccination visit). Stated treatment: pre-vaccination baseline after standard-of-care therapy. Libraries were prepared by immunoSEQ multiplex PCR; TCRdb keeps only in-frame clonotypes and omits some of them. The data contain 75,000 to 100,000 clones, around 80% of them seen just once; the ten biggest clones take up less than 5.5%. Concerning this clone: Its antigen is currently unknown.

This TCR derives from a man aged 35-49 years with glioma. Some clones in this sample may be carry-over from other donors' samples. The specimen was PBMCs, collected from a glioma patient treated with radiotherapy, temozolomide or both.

The CDR3 DNA reads TGTGCCAGCAGGCAACTCCAGGGGGCTGGAAACACCATATATTTT. It is translated as CASRQLQGAGNTIYF. This rearrangement joins TRBV11-2 to TRBJ1-3, with TRBD1 matching over 7 bases. This CDR3 is 15 amino acids long. The germline V gene encodes CDR1 SGHAT and CDR2 FQNNGV. Unmatched junction bases numbered 7, after V lost 6 bases and J lost 2 bases.